This TCR beta chain originates from a study of shared clonotypes between healthy human individuals. Germline V CDR1 and CDR2: MNHEY, SVGAGI. CDR3 length equals 13 residues. V was clipped by 2 bases and J by 5 bases, with 6 bases between them. Several immunoSEQ plates held equal portions of the genomic DNA taken from each subset. The data were produced by immunoSEQ multiplex PCR, yet TCRdb's version contains in-frame clones alone and is incomplete. The sample holds some 740,000 clones, approximately 92% seen once. Positive CCR7 selection of CD45RO-negative cells yielded the naive CD8 cells, and terminally differentiated effector memory CD45RA+ cells were excluded.

Sequenced input: naive CD8+ T cells sorted from blood. This receptor was obtained from a young man in good health. The rearrangement uses TRBV6-5 and TRBJ2-2; D remains unclear. The CDR3 reads CASSYLQTGELFF. Written as DNA, the CDR3 is TGTGCCAGCAGTTACCTACAGACCGGGGAGCTGTTTTTT.